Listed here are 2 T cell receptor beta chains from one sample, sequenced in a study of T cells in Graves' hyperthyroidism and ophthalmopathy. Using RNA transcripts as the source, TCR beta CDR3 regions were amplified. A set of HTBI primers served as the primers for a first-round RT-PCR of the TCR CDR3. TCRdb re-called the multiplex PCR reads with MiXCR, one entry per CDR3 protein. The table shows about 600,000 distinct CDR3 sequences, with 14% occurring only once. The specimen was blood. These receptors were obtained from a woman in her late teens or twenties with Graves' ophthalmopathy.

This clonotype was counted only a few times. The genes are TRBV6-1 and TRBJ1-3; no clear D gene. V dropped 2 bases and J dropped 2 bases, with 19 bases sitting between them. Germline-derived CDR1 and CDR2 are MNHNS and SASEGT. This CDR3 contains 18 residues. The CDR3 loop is CASSELWMAGTAGNTIYF. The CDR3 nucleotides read TGTGCCAGCAGTGAACTGTGGATGGCGGGAACCGCTGGAAACACCATATATTTT.

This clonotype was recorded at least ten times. The CDR3 sequence: CASSQVPGLADYNEQFF. The CDR3 region has the DNA TGTGCCAGCAGCCAAGTACCGGGACTAGCGGATTACAATGAGCAGTTCTTC. The gene calls are TRBV4-2 and TRBJ2-1; 11 bases line up with TRBD2. The CDR3 totals 17 residues. CDR1 is LGHNA, CDR2 YNFKEQ, per germline. The ends lost 1 base at V and 4 bases at J; junction bases unmatched: 6.